This T cell receptor (beta chain) was recorded in a study of CD8 T cells in Susac syndrome (dated by TCRdb to about 2019). Concerning the study at large: Whether CD8+ T cell activation and differentiation in Susac syndrome was antigen driven was tested using repertoire sequencing. Beyond this particular receptor, the publication reports: The TCR sequencing and HLA analysis was acknowledged to have included a relatively small number of individuals.

Points on this clonotype: Its antigen remains undetermined. Base qualities are not provided; no much larger clone lies one nucleotide away.

Peripheral blood CD8+ and CD4+ T cells from healthy donors, Susac syndrome patients and multiple sclerosis patients were profiled by high-throughput TCR beta sequencing. Treatment-naive patients with stable or active relapsing-remitting disease fulfilling revised McDonald criteria were used as multiple sclerosis controls. Bulk CD8+ and CD4+ T cells were purified by magnetic negative isolation, whereas CD8+ TEMRA cells were enriched by FACS. Blood was drawn into EDTA tubes, processed within 24 hours, and PBMCs were isolated by density gradient centrifugation. PBMCs intended for TCR sequencing were frozen in liquid nitrogen and were later thawed in a 37 degrees C water bath. A purity of at least 90% was achieved for sorted or isolated CD4+, CD8+ and CD8+ TEMRA cells. RNA was extracted using the RNeasy kit, and about 0.5 to 1 ug of the RNA was reverse transcribed with random hexamers. The immunoSEQ multiplex PCR assay, which covers 54 Vbeta and 13 Jbeta segments, was used to amplify TCR beta CDR3 regions. PCR amplification bias was corrected by using a synthetic template baseline for primer optimization and computational correction. The paper's processing steps were these. Reads were annotated to V, D and J genes according to IMGT and were analyzed with immunoSEQ Analyzer, with only productive sequences retained. Clonality was calculated as one minus the Shannon entropy normalized by log2 of the number of productive unique sequences. Public and private clones were assessed among the 100 most prevalent clones of each patient and control. Susac-specific clones were defined as absent from healthy and MS cohorts, 1052 published viral clones and other ImmuneACCESS disease sequences. The raw public data were reprocessed by TCRdb itself: fastp quality trimming at Q25, MiXCR clonotype calling, in-frame beta chains only. CDR3 protein sequences are deduplicated, and each keeps its most common genes and DNA. For this entry, the V and J calls and clone size follow TCRdb and not the study's own pipeline. The table for this sample lists roughly 200,000 distinct CDR3 sequences; about 95% of them were counted only once. The ten largest make up around 0.076% of the sample.

The CDR3, from cysteine to phenylalanine, totals 13 residues. Of the read, only the CDR3 DNA is kept; its 39 bases are in frame from base 1. V loses 2 bases of germline sequence and J loses 7 bases, and the interval between the two ends is 8 bases. Based on the germline V gene (reference sequence), the CDR1 and CDR2 sequences are LGHDT and YNNKEL. The sequencing input was CD4+ T cells from PBMCs. This clonotype originated in a human donor with multiple sclerosis. The chain is encoded by TRBV3-1 joined to TRBJ1-4, with the D segment identity uncertain. CDR3 protein: CASSQMRSEKLFF. The nucleotides are TGTGCCAGCAGCCAAATGAGGAGTGAAAAACTGTTTTTT.